A selection of T cell receptor beta chains follows, all from one sample in a study of identifying expanded T cells in peripheral blood. Clones were sequenced by immunoSEQ multiplex PCR, and TCRdb holds only the in-frame ones, with some missing. The sample contains some 96,000 clones, around 90% of which appear only once. Sample: blood. The receptors derive from a person aged 18 to 75 in good health. Both conserved end residues are part of each CDR3. The D gene is left open where the match is weak. A clone size is listed for some rows: how often the clone was seen (once, few, many), or a class if it is expanded.

>TRBD1|TRBV4-1|19|NA|TRBJ1-5
CASSQAGTGGRYSNQPQHF
TGCGCCAGCAGCCAAGCCGGGACAGGGGGCCGTTATAGCAATCAGCCCCAGCATTTT
>TRBD1|TRBV19|15|NA|TRBJ1-2
CASSIAGGQDYGYTF
TGTGCCAGTAGTATAGCAGGGGGCCAGGACTATGGCTACACCTTC
>NA|TRBV7-9|15|NA|TRBJ2-1
CASSSGKGAHNEQFF
TGTGCCAGCAGCTCCGGGAAAGGGGCTCACAATGAGCAGTTCTTC
>NA|TRBV7-2|13|NA|TRBJ2-7
CASSLATSYEQYF
TGTGCCAGCAGCTTAGCGACATCCTACGAGCAGTACTTC
>NA|TRBV9|14|once|TRBJ2-2
CASSVGLATGELFF
TGTGCCAGCAGCGTAGGTCTGGCGACCGGGGAGCTGTTTTTT
>NA|TRBV5-6|13|NA|TRBJ1-4
CASSPGSLEELFF
TGTGCCAGCAGCCCCGGGTCCTTAGAAGAACTGTTTTTT
>NA|TRBV6-6|15|once|TRBJ2-7
CASRHRASPSYEQYF
TGTGCCAGCAGACACAGAGCCAGTCCCTCCTACGAGCAGTACTTC
>NA|TRBV5-4|14|NA|TRBJ2-2
CASSTMSEGGELFF
TGTGCCAGCAGCACCATGAGCGAAGGCGGGGAGCTGTTTTTT
>NA|TRBV6-4|13|NA|TRBJ2-1
CASSPIGGNEQFF
TGTGCCAGCAGCCCTATTGGGGGTAATGAGCAGTTCTTC
>NA|TRBV7-9|14|NA|TRBJ1-1
CASSFGALGTEAFF
TGTGCCAGCAGCTTCGGGGCTTTGGGCACTGAAGCTTTCTTT
>NA|TRBV9|13|NA|TRBJ2-3
CASSPPSGDTQYF
TGTGCCAGCAGCCCACCGAGTGGAGATACGCAGTATTTT
>NA|TRBV11-3|15|NA|TRBJ2-2
CASSLVGLGTGELFF
TGTGCCAGCAGCTTAGTTGGCTTAGGTACCGGGGAGCTGTTTTTT
>NA|TRBV7-9|17|once|TRBJ2-3
CASSLLLLIGASDTQYF
TGTGCCAGCAGCTTACTACTCTTAATAGGGGCCTCAGATACGCAGTATTTT
>TRBD2|TRBV30|21|NA|TRBJ2-3
CAWSPTWGTSGRAFWADTQYF
TGTGCCTGGAGTCCGACCTGGGGGACTAGCGGGAGGGCCTTTTGGGCAGATACGCAGTATTTT
>TRBD1|TRBV7-9|15|NA|TRBJ2-7
CASSLGTGGRYEQYF
TGTGCCAGCAGCTTAGGGACAGGGGGCAGGTACGAGCAGTACTTC
>TRBD2|TRBV29-1|21|NA|TRBJ2-1
CSVEDLLRLAGGPSENNEQFF
TGCAGCGTTGAAGATCTTCTCAGACTAGCGGGAGGGCCCTCGGAGAACAATGAGCAGTTCTTC
>NA|TRBV27|14|NA|TRBJ2-2
CASSFNSYTGELFF
TGTGCCAGCAGTTTCAACAGCTACACCGGGGAGCTGTTTTTT
>NA|TRBV5-5|13|NA|TRBJ1-2
CASSLVGGDSYTF
TGTGCCAGCAGCTTGGTAGGAGGGGATAGCTACACCTTC
>TRBD1|TRBV4-3|17|NA|TRBJ1-3
CASSQTQGARERNTIYF
TGCGCCAGCAGCCAAACTCAGGGGGCCAGGGAGAGAAACACCATATATTTT
>TRBD2|TRBV19|16|NA|TRBJ2-1
CASSLLAGGSYNEQFF
TGTGCCAGTAGTTTACTAGCGGGAGGCTCCTACAATGAGCAGTTCTTC
>TRBD1|TRBV19|18|NA|TRBJ2-3
CASSILAGQGVSTDTQYF
TGTGCCAGTAGTATACTAGCCGGACAGGGAGTGAGCACAGATACGCAGTATTTT
>NA|TRBV11-2|11|once|TRBJ2-4
CASSQKAIQYF
TGTGCCAGCAGTCAAAAGGCCATTCAGTACTTC
>TRBD1|TRBV19|15|few|TRBJ1-1
CATQLQGAVGTEAFF
TGTGCCACCCAGCTTCAGGGGGCCGTAGGCACTGAAGCTTTCTTT
>NA|TRBV19|15|NA|TRBJ1-2
CASSSTRTGNYGYTF
TGTGCCAGTAGTTCAACCCGGACCGGTAACTATGGCTACACCTTC
>TRBD2|TRBV7-2|15|NA|TRBJ2-1
CASSTSGRGNNEQFF
TGTGCCAGCAGCACTAGCGGGAGAGGAAACAATGAGCAGTTCTTC
>NA|TRBV7-9|17|once|TRBJ1-1
CASSLRNGVGPNTEAFF
TGTGCCAGCAGCTTAAGGAACGGGGTAGGTCCGAACACTGAAGCTTTCTTT
>NA|TRBV6-5|12|NA|TRBJ1-2
CASSYSGYGYTF
TGTGCCAGCAGTTACTCGGGTTATGGCTACACCTTC
>NA|TRBV7-2|12|medium-sized|TRBJ2-5
CASSLVQETQYF
TGTGCCAGCAGCTTAGTCCAAGAGACCCAGTACTTC
>NA|TRBV5-6|15|NA|TRBJ1-4
CASSSHGQPTGKLFF
TGTGCCAGCAGCTCCCATGGGCAGCCTACAGGAAAACTGTTTTTT
>NA|TRBV2|13|NA|TRBJ1-5
CASSADIYQPQHF
TGTGCCAGCAGTGCGGACATTTATCAGCCCCAGCATTTT
>TRBD2|TRBV27|17|NA|TRBJ2-7
CASSPRLAGKDYYEQYF
TGTGCCAGCAGTCCTCGACTAGCGGGTAAGGACTACTACGAGCAGTACTTC
>NA|TRBV19|16|NA|TRBJ1-5
CASSRGGVGSNQPQHF
TGTGCCAGTAGTAGAGGGGGGGTTGGGAGCAATCAGCCCCAGCATTTT
>NA|TRBV7-2|13|NA|TRBJ1-5
CASSSQADQPQHF
TGTGCCAGCAGCTCGCAAGCCGACCAGCCCCAGCATTTT
>NA|TRBV11-1|15|NA|TRBJ1-4
CASSQGDLANEKLFF
TGTGCCAGCAGCCAAGGGGACTTGGCTAATGAAAAACTGTTTTTT
>TRBD1|TRBV6-5|13|NA|TRBJ2-7
CASSYRTGGEQYF
TGTGCCAGCAGTTATAGGACAGGGGGCGAGCAGTACTTC
>NA|TRBV7-9|15|NA|TRBJ2-3
CASSPRTAHTDTQYF
TGTGCCAGCAGCCCCAGGACAGCCCACACAGATACGCAGTATTTT
>NA|TRBV2|17|NA|TRBJ2-3
CASTAWGLPPFTDTQYF
TGTGCCAGCACCGCCTGGGGGCTACCCCCCTTCACAGATACGCAGTATTTT
>TRBD2|TRBV13|16|NA|TRBJ2-1
CASSPTGLAGYNEQFF
TGTGCCAGCAGCCCGACGGGACTAGCGGGGTACAATGAGCAGTTCTTC
>TRBD1|TRBV15|16|NA|TRBJ2-1
CATSRDRGTGNNEQFF
TGTGCCACCAGCAGAGATCGCGGGACAGGGAACAATGAGCAGTTCTTC